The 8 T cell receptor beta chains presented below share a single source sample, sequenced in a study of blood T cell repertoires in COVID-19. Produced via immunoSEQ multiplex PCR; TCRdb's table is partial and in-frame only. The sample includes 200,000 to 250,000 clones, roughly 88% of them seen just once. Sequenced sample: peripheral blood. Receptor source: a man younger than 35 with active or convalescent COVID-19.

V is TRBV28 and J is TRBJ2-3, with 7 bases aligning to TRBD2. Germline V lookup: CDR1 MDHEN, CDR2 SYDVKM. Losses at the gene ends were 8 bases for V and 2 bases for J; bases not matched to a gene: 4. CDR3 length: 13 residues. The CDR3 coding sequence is TGTGCCAGCTTAGCGGGCTTCACAGATACGCAGTATTTT. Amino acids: CASLAGFTDTQYF.

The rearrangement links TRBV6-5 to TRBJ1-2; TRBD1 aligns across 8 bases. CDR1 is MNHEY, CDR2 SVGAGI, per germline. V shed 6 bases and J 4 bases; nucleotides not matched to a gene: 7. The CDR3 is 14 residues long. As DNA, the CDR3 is TGTGCCAGCAGAAGCAGGGGGCAAGGCTATGGCTACACCTTC. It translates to CASRSRGQGYGYTF.

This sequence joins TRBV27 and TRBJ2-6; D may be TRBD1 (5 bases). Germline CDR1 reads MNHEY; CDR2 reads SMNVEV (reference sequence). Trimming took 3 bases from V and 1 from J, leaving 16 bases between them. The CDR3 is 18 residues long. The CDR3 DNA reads TGTGCCAGCAGTTTTTCCGCGTGGGGCGGTTCTGGGGCCAACGTCCTGACTTTC. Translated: CASSFSAWGGSGANVLTF.

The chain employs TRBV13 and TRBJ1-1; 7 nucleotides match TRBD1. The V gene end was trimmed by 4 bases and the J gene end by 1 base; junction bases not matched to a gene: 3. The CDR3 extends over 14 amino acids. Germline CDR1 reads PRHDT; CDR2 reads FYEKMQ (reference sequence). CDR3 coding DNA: TGTGCCAGCAGCTCAAACAGGGGGAACACTGAAGCTTTCTTT. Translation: CASSSNRGNTEAFF.

The DNA for the CDR3 is TGTGCCAGTAGTATAGGGCAGGGTACAGATACGCAGTATTTT. Protein: CASSIGQGTDTQYF. This chain links TRBV19 with TRBJ2-3, with D perhaps matching TRBD1 (5 bases). The germline V and J ends were trimmed by 1 base and 3 bases, with 8 bases remaining between them. The CDR3 totals 14 residues. Germline values: CDR1 LNHDA, CDR2 SQIVND (reference sequence).

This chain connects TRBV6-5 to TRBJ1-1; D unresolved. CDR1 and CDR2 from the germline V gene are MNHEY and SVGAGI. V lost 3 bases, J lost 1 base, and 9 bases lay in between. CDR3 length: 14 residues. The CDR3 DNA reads TGTGCCAGCAGTTATTTTACAGAGAACACTGAAGCTTTCTTT. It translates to CASSYFTENTEAFF.

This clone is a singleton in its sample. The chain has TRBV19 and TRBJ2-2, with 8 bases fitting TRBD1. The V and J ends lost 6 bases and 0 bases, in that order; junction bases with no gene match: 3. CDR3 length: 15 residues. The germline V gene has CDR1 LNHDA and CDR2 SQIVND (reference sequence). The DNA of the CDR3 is TGTGCCAGTAGATCGGGACAGGCGAACACCGGGGAGCTGTTTTTT. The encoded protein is CASRSGQANTGELFF.

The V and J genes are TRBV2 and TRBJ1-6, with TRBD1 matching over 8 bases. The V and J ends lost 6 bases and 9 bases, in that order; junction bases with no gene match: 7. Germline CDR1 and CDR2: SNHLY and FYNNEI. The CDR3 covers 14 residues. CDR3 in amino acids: CASRNQGQVSPLHF. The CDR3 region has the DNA TGTGCCAGCAGAAACCAGGGACAGGTTTCACCCCTCCACTTT.